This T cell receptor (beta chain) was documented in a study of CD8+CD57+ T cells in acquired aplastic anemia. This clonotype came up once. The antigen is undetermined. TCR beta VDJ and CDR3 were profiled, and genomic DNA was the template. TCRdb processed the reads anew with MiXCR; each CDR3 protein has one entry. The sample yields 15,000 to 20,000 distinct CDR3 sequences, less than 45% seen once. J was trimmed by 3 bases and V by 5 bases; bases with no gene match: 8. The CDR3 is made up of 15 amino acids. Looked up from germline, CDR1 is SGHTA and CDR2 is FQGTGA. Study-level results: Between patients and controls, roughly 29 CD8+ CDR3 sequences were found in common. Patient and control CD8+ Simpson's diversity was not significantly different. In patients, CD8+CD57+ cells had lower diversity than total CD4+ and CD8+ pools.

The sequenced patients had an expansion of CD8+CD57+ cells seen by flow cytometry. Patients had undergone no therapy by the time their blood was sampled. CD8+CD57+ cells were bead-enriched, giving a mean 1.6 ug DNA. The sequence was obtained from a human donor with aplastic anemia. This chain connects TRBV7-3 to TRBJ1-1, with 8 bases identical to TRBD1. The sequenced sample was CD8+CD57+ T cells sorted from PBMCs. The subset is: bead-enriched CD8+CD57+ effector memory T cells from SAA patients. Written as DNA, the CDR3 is TGTGCCAGCAGCCCTACCGGACAGGGCCACACTGAAGCTTTCTTT. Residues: CASSPTGQGHTEAFF.